Below are 15 T cell receptor beta chains sequenced from a single sample in a study of molecular identifiers for immune sequencing clone quantification. TCRdb ran MiXCR on the PCR reads and lists one entry per CDR3 protein. The profile shows about 320,000 distinct CDR3 sequences, 20% to 25% of them singletons. The sequenced material came from naive CD8+ T cells from blood, with Jurkat cell RNA spiked in. Described subset: FACS-sorted CD8+CD4-CCR7+CD45RA+ naive T cells. Source of these receptors: a human donor in good health. Some libraries in this study had Jurkat cell RNA spiked in.

This clonotype was counted at least ten times. The chain has TRBV15 and TRBJ1-1; D is unclear. This CDR3 is 15 amino acids long. The V gene lost 1 base and the J gene lost 7 bases, with 16 bases spanning the gap. CDR1 and CDR2 (germline): LNHNV, YYDKDF (reference sequence). CDR3 bases: TGTGCCACCAGCAGAGTCCGTATGGGATTAAATGAAGCTTTCTTT. Encoded protein: CATSRVRMGLNEAFF. The entire variable domain, with the rest obtained from reference TRBV15 and TRBJ1-1, is as follows: DAMVIQNPRYQVTQFGKPVTLSCSQTLNHNVMYWYQQKSSQAPKLLFHYYDKDFNNEADTPDNFQSRRPNTSFCFLDIRSPGLGDTAMYLCATSRVRMGLNEAFFGQGTRLTVV.

A few counts support this clonotype. The chain employs TRBV3-1 and TRBJ1-3; 7 bases are a match to TRBD1. The germline CDR1 and CDR2 sequences are LGHDT and YNNKEL (reference sequence). The trim removed 0 bases at V and 0 bases at J, leaving 5 bases unmatched. The CDR3 loop spans 17 amino acids. DNA of the CDR3: TGTGCCAGCAGCCAAGAGAAGGGACAGTCCTCTGGAAACACCATATATTTT. It specifies CASSQEKGQSSGNTIYF. Combining the CDR3 with reference TRBV3-1 and TRBJ1-3 gives the whole variable domain DTAVSQTPKYLVTQMGNDKSIKCEQNLGHDTMYWYKQDSKKFLKIMFSYNNKELIINETVPNRFSPKSPDKAHLNLHINSLELGDSAVYFCASSQEKGQSSGNTIYFGEGSWLTVV.

On this clonotype itself: A clone one base away is much larger, so this may be a read error. The chain combines TRBV12-3 or TRBV12-4 with TRBJ2-2; D remains unclear. Between the trimmed V and J ends, which lost 8 bases and 7 bases, there was a span of 11 bases. The CDR3 is made up of 12 amino acids. The CDR3 protein is CASANSYGELFF. The CDR3 bases are TGTGCCAGCGCCAACAGTTACGGGGAGCTGTTTTTT.

This clonotype occurred many times. The J gene is TRBJ1-5, the V gene TRBV4-3; TRBD1 matches at 8 bases. This CDR3 is 17 amino acids long. Germline-derived CDR1 and CDR2 are LGHNA and YSLEER. The J segment lost 3 bases and the V segment lost 2 bases, leaving 9 bases of the junction unmatched. CDR3 sequence: CASSQPAWTGNNQPQHF. In DNA, the CDR3 is TGCGCCAGCAGCCAACCCGCCTGGACAGGGAACAATCAGCCCCAGCATTTT.

Regarding this clonotype: The junction does not match germline at one end; this may be a read error. The V and J genes are TRBV18 and TRBJ2-7, with a tentative D call TRBD1 (7 bases). This CDR3 spans 17 amino acids. Germline V gene lookup returns CDR1 KGHSH and CDR2 LQKENI. CDR3 sequence: CASSPPWGDSQEGERYF. Written as DNA, the CDR3 is TGTGCCAGCTCACCACCCTGGGGGGACAGCCAGGAGGGCGAGCGGTACTTC.

A word on this clonotype: A clone one base away is much larger, so this may be a read error. The chain links TRBV7-9 to TRBJ1-4, with 7 bases matching TRBD1. The V and J ends lost 8 bases and 1 base, in that order; junction bases with no gene match: 7. Germline CDR1 and CDR2: SEHNR and FQNEAQ (reference sequence). This CDR3 is 15 amino acids long. The CDR3 loop reads CASGYRQGTNEKLFF. The CDR3 nucleotides read TGTGCCAGCGGCTATCGACAGGGAACTAATGAAAAACTGTTTTTT.

This clonotype was recorded many times. This chain links TRBV6-5 with TRBJ2-7, with TRBD1 as a possible D gene (6 bases). The CDR3 covers 16 residues. V was pared by 2 bases and J by 2 bases, with 16 bases between. Germline V gene data show CDR1 as MNHEY and CDR2 as SVGAGI. The DNA of the CDR3 is TGTGCCAGCAGTTACCGACAGGTGATTAATACCTACGAGCAGTACTTC. Amino acids: CASSYRQVINTYEQYF.

This clonotype was seen a single time. The conserved final phenylalanine or tryptophan is absent from the CDR3, which likely points to a read error. The chain links TRBV7-2 to TRBJ2-1; 9 bases map to TRBD2. Looked up from germline, CDR1 is SGHTA and CDR2 is FQGNSA. The CDR3 spans 18 residues. V gave up 0 bases and J gave up 2 bases; unmatched junction bases: 8. The CDR3 nucleotides read TGTGCCAGCAGCTTAGCAGCGGGGGGCGGGGGACCCTACAATGAGCAGTTCCTC. This encodes CASSLAAGGGGPYNEQFL.

The chain recombines TRBV5-6 with TRBJ2-1, with 10 bases identical to TRBD1. CDR1 is SGHDT, CDR2 YYEEEE, per germline. The CDR3 extends over 14 amino acids. Unmatched junction bases numbered 5, after V lost 3 bases and J lost 8 bases. CDR3 sequence: CASSWDRGIDEQFF. The CDR3 nucleotides are TGTGCCAGCAGCTGGGACAGGGGAATCGATGAGCAGTTCTTC. The whole variable domain, filled in from reference TRBV5-6 and TRBJ2-1, reads DAGVTQSPTHLIKTRGQQVTLRCSPKSGHDTVSWYQQALGQGPQFIFQYYEEEERQRGNFPDRFSGHQFPNYSSELNVNALLLGDSALYLCASSWDRGIDEQFFGPGTRLTVL.

This clonotype appeared many times. The V gene is TRBV5-6, the J gene TRBJ1-1; possibly TRBD1 for D (6 bases). Trimming took 2 bases from V and 0 from J, leaving 11 bases between them. The CDR3 has 15 amino acids. The V gene's germline CDR1 is SGHDT and CDR2 YYEEEE. The CDR3 loop is CASSLGGDMNTEAFF. The CDR3 coding sequence is TGTGCCAGCAGCTTAGGTGGGGACATGAACACTGAAGCTTTCTTT.

This clonotype was counted a few times. V usage is TRBV3-2 and J usage is TRBJ2-7; the table gives TRBD2 as D, unverified against the DNA. TRBV3-2 is classified as a pseudogene. The CDR3 contains 16 residues. The CDR3 bases are TGTGCCAGCAGCCAAGGGGGTAGCGGGAGGGGTCACGAGCAGTACTTC. Translation: CASSQGGSGRGHEQYF.

The table lists this clonotype with many counts. V usage is TRBV28 and J usage is TRBJ2-1; 9 bases agree with TRBD1. The CDR3 covers 15 residues. CDR1 is MDHEN and CDR2 is SYDVKM in the germline V gene. Germline trimming cut 3 bases from V and 1 base from J; bases unmatched to any gene: 1. CDR3 in DNA: TGTGCCAGCAGTTTCGGGACAGGGTCCTACAATGAGCAGTTCTTC. Its translation is CASSFGTGSYNEQFF.

Many counts were recorded for this clonotype. The chain employs TRBV29-1 and TRBJ2-1; D unresolved. CDR1 is SQVTM, CDR2 ANQGSEA, per germline. The germline V and J ends were trimmed by 1 base and 9 bases, with 7 bases remaining between them. The CDR3 length is 11 residues. In DNA, the CDR3 is TGCAGCGTTGAAGGATATGGTGAGCAGTTCTTC. Translating gives CSVEGYGEQFF.

The chain combines TRBV19 with TRBJ2-7; a possible D gene is TRBD2 (5 bases). Germline V gene lookup returns CDR1 LNHDA and CDR2 SQIVND (reference sequence). The CDR3 extends over 16 amino acids. V was pared by 0 bases and J by 1 base, with 13 bases between. CDR3 in DNA: TGTGCCAGTAGTATAGACTACGGACTTCAATCCTACGAGCAGTACTTC. Amino acid sequence: CASSIDYGLQSYEQYF.

This clonotype has a handful of counts. V is TRBV3-1 and J is TRBJ2-7; 9 nucleotides match TRBD1. CDR1 and CDR2 (germline): LGHDT, YNNKEL (reference sequence). Unmatched junction bases numbered 7, after V lost 4 bases and J lost 3 bases. The CDR3 runs 15 residues. CDR3 in DNA: TGTGCCAGCAGCCGGCCGGGACAGGGCCTCTACGAGCAGTACTTC. As protein: CASSRPGQGLYEQYF.